This T cell receptor beta chain was profiled in a study of cytomegalovirus exposure and HLA in healthy donors (dated by TCRdb to about 2017). With regard to the full study: An earlier analysis of fewer than 750 of the donors reported 276 Gb of sequence data and roughly 120 million unique TCR beta sequences obtained from some 170 million T cells. An early release that covered 640 HLA-typed donors contained approximately 290 gigabases of sequencing data and some 87 million unique TCR sequences. Among the approximately 400 genotyped donors, approximately 82% belonged to the genetic ancestry cluster associated with self-reported Caucasian donors. The study was designed to test whether signatures of past pathogen exposure could be identified by cataloging public T cell receptors. The study used immunosequencing to profile the T cell repertoires of 670 or so subjects and linked those repertoires to cytomegalovirus serostatus. In addition to the first cohort of roughly 700 subjects, a separate validation cohort of 120 different subjects was used. The study combined high-throughput TCR immunosequencing, statistical association of individual TCRs with disease status, and machine learning to predict cytomegalovirus infection status. In a later analysis, previously published TCR beta repertoires from more than 500 donors were re-analyzed and high-resolution HLA genotyping was added so that TCR occurrence patterns could be studied. Rather than drawing on any new phenotypic data, the later analysis identified candidate immune exposures from TCR beta sequences and the way those sequences occurred across donors. To decide whether each TCR beta V gene segment behaved as functional or pseudogenic, an earlier analysis of some 570 of the donors relied on high-throughput TCR beta sequencing. Alongside the repertoire data, information on donor age, sex, ethnicity and CMV serostatus was compiled. A later genetic analysis took genome-wide SNP genotypes for about 65% of the 666 donors and used that subset as a discovery cohort. All discovery cohort repertoires had been generated on a single sequencing platform. HLA typing covered class I and class II loci at four-digit resolution. Typing coverage differed by locus: A, B, C, DRB1 and DQB1 were typed in roughly 620-640 donors, DQA1 in approximately 520, DPA1 in around 610, and DPB1 in 400 to 490. Roughly five DR-DQ haplotypes were treated as single units for association and clustering because of strong linkage in the cohort. Among approximately 370 genotyped donors of the cohort, an average of approximately 200,000 unique TCR beta nucleotide sequences was sequenced per donor, of which about 18% were non-productive.

Results and caveats for the whole study, not just this receptor: In vitro tests confirmed that a few of the cytomegalovirus-associated TCR beta chains recognize cytomegalovirus antigens. Correlated functional status among segregating V segments might reflect linkage disequilibrium, but an unknown experimental factor could not be ruled out. A group of highly shared sequence variants was considered likely to be a technical artifact of the sequencing pipeline. The classifier was reported to diagnose cytomegalovirus status with high specificity and sensitivity in both the original cohort and the validation cohort. When HLA alleles, especially DR and DQ, strongly co-occurred, TCR associations were difficult to assign to individual alleles. It was suggested by the authors that the approach could potentially be generalized to other disease states and immunological phenotypes. In an earlier analysis of approximately 600 of the donors, most TCR beta V segments were observed in productive rearrangements about 87% or about 30% of the time, broadly matching IMGT annotations. Several of the top co-occurrence clusters appeared to be linked to parvovirus B19, influenza, CMV and Epstein-Barr virus, according to a later analysis. The study gave a list of under 200 TCR beta chains associated with cytomegalovirus. Most TCR sequences were seen in very few donors, while some public TCRs were found in many individuals. A later analysis found that most CMV-associated TCR beta chains appeared HLA-restricted, with HLA associations seemingly driven largely by CMV exposure. A further reported finding was that TCR beta sequences accurately predicted the HLA-A and HLA-B alleles for most subjects in the first cohort. Specific HLA alleles were associated with roughly 17,000 TCR beta sequences at a false discovery rate of 0.05 in a later analysis. CMV serostatus was the only immune exposure information available for the cohort. V-gene and J-gene trimming of TCR beta chains was associated with a missense DCLRE1C variant in a later genetic analysis, and the association was replicated in an independent cohort. Because the 87-base-pair reads could not distinguish some IMGT-functional V segments, including TRBV6-2 and TRBV6-3, those segments were excluded. According to a later genetic analysis, donors in an Asian-associated ancestry cluster had fewer N-insertions in productive TCRs than the roughly 700-donor mean. Because counts were too low, approximately 18 rarely observed V segments, including chromosome 9 orphons, were excluded from the earlier analysis of several hundred of the donors. This cohort had only TCR beta chains sequenced, and the lack of alpha or paired-chain data limited which features could be detected. Because some donors lacked HLA typing at each locus, the association tests relied only on the typed subset. Compared with equally common non-associated chains, HLA-associated TCR beta chains in a later analysis were more clonally expanded and had lower generation probabilities. In a later analysis, TCR association rates were found to vary across HLA loci, with the most associated TCRs seen for DRB1 alleles and the fewest for HLA-C alleles. Presence/absence analyses assumed roughly uniform sequencing depth across donors, an assumption that may not hold.

This clone has a handful of counts. Its antigen specificity is not known. It has no much larger one-base neighbor in the sample; base qualities were not kept. The cohort consisted of more than 650 healthy bone marrow donors. At the time of sampling, all cohort members were nominally healthy, though unrecorded immune exposures were likely present. The donor was CMV seropositive and belonged to the group of about 290 seropositive cohort members. Every donor gave a peripheral blood sample, and the peripheral blood mononuclear cells from that sample were used for TCR beta sequencing. The Qiagen DNeasy Blood Extraction Kit was used to extract genomic DNA from the blood cell samples. The CDR3 goes from the cysteine to the phenylalanine over 16 residues. Just CDR3 DNA is preserved here, 48 bases in frame from base 1. CDR1 and CDR2, per the germline V gene, are SGHRS and YFSETQ. Here V drops 5 bases and J drops 4 bases, and the junction holds 8 bases not matched to any gene.

Library prep was done by the immunoSEQ multiplex PCR assay. A mixture of 60 forward primers for TCR Vbeta segments and 13 reverse primers for TCR Jbeta segments was used in the multiplex PCR. The CDR3 region of rearranged TCR beta genes was amplified from genomic DNA with a multiplex PCR assay. The Illumina HiSeq System was used to sequence the amplified TCR beta libraries as 87-base-pair reads. As for how the authors treated the data: Across the roughly 640 repertoires, a later analysis counted tens of millions of unique TCR beta chains, 9 million to 14 million of which were shared by at least two donors. A nearest-neighbor algorithm error-corrected the raw reads and collapsed the reads into unique sequences, merging closely related sequences to remove PCR and sequencing errors. To assign V, D and J gene segments, CDR3 sequences were aligned to IMGT reference sequences. For a sequence to be retained, at least a six-nucleotide match to both a V gene segment and a J gene segment was required. A rearrangement counted as productive if the CDR3 had no stop codons and remained in frame with V and J, and every other rearrangement counted as non-productive. CDR3 was defined by IMGT convention, running from the second conserved V-encoded cysteine to the conserved J-encoded phenylalanine. In an earlier analysis of around 600 of the donors, sequences lacking an unambiguous match to a single V gene segment were excluded. An earlier analysis of 550 to 650 of the donors classified V segments as functional when productive rearrangements were above 56.7% and as segregating when the standard deviation between donors was above 5%. To diagnose cytomegalovirus status from the catalog of TCR beta chain sequences, a statistical classification framework was built. V and J gene assignment, in a later analysis, came from comparing TCR nucleotide sequences with IMGT/GENE-DB human TR gene sequences. In a later analysis, CDR3 sequences and most-parsimonious VDJ recombination scenarios were assigned using the TCRdist pipeline. In a later analysis, every TCR beta chain was defined by the combination of its CDR3 amino acid sequence and its V-gene family, and reads without a unique V-gene family were dropped. As a way to deal with suspected cross-contamination and a sequencing artifact, a later analysis dropped approximately 570 nucleotide sequences that were highly shared and had low generation probability. In a later analysis, a clonal expansion index was calculated for each public chain from normalized within-repertoire ranks of inferred template counts. A later analysis computed generation probabilities with a VDJ recombination model fitted to out-of-frame rearrangements, and checked the results against IGoR. In a later analysis, TCR-TCR, TCR-HLA and TCR-CMV co-occurrence was scored with hypergeometric tests, and a repertoire-size bias correction was applied to TCR pairs. False discovery rates were estimated in a later analysis by permuting HLA or CMV assignments 20 times. In a later analysis, co-occurring TCRs were grouped with DBSCAN, and TCRdist sequence similarity was added when clustering was performed within HLA-allele-positive subsets. Repertoires with fewer than 30,000 or more than 120,000 public chains were left out of co-occurrence clustering, as were roughly five repertoires with anomalous nucleotide sharing. TCRdb carries this immuneACCESS record with in-frame sequences only. Its versions omit some clonotypes, under half of them owing to an unresolved V gene in the studies checked, with the rest unexplained. V and J calls and clone size are those listed in that table; D and trimming were worked out from the DNA. For this sample the table gives 100,000 to 150,000 clones, of which roughly 17% were detected only once. The ten largest clones represent roughly 3% of the sample.

Sequencing input: PBMCs. This sequence originates from a female donor in good health and CMV-seropositive. The chain is made from TRBV5-1 and TRBJ2-2; TRBD1 aligns with 10 central bases. The base sequence is TGCGCCAGCAGATCTGGGACAGGGGCAGGCACCGGGGAGCTGTTTTTT. Its protein reads: CASRSGTGAGTGELFF.